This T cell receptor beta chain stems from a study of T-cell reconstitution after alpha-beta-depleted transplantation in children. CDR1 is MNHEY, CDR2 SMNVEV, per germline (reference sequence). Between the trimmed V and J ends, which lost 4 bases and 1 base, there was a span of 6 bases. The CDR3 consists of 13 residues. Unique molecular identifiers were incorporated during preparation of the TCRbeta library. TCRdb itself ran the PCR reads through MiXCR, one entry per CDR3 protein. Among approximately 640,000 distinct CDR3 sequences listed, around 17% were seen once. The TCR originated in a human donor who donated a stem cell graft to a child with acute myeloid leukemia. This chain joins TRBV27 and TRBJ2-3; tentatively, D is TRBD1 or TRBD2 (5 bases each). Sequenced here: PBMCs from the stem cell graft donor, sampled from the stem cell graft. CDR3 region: CASSWDGTDTQYF. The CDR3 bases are TGTGCCAGCAGTTGGGACGGCACAGATACGCAGTATTTT.